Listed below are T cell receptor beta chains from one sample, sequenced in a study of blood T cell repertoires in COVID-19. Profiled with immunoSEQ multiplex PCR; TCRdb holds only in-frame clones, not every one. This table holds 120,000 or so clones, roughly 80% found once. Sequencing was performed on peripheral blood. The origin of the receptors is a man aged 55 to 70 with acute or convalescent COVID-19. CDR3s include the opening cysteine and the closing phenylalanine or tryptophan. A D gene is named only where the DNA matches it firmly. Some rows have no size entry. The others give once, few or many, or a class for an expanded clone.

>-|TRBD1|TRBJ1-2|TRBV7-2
CASSLGTGGGYGYTF
TGTGCCAGCAGCCTCGGGACAGGGGGCGGCTATGGCTACACCTTC
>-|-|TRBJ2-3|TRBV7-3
CASSLRQSGLSTDTQYF
TGTGCCAGCAGCTTAAGGCAGAGCGGTCTAAGCACAGATACGCAGTATTTT
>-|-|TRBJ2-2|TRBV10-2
CASSWVGTNTGELFF
TGCGCCAGCAGTTGGGTCGGGACGAACACCGGGGAGCTGTTTTTT
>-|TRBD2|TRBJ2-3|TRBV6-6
CASSRAGYSGRARGSTDTQYF
TGTGCCAGCAGTCGCGCGGGCTATAGCGGGAGGGCCCGGGGTAGCACAGATACGCAGTATTTT
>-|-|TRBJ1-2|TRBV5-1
CASKSVGGPYGYTF
TGCGCCAGCAAATCTGTGGGGGGACCCTATGGCTACACCTTC
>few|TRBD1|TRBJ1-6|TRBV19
CASRNRGTGTPLHF
TGTGCCAGTAGGAACAGGGGGACCGGTACACCCCTCCACTTT
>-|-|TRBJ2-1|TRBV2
CASSYSSYNEQFF
TGTGCCAGCAGCTATAGCTCCTACAATGAGCAGTTCTTC
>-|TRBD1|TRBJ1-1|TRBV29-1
CSVRDSEAFF
TGCAGCGTGAGGGACAGCGAAGCTTTCTTT
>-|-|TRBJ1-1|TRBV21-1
CASSLKTENTEAFF
TGTGCCAGCAGTCTTAAAACTGAGAACACTGAAGCTTTCTTT
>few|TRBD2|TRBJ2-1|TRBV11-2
CASSLGTSGSNEQFF
TGTGCCAGCAGCTTGGGGACTAGCGGGAGTAATGAGCAGTTCTTC
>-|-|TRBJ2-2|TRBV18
CASSPKGLSGELFF
TGTGCCAGCTCACCGAAGGGGCTTAGCGGGGAGCTGTTTTTT
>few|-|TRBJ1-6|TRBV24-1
CATSACRDTSNSPLHF
TGTGCCACCAGTGCTTGCCGGGACACCAGTAATTCACCCCTCCACTTT
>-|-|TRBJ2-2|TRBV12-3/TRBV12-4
CASSNRDTGELFF
TGTGCCAGCAGTAACAGGGACACCGGGGAGCTGTTTTTT
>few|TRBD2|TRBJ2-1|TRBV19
CASSIGAGGAYNEQFF
TGTGCCAGTAGTATAGGGGCGGGAGGCGCCTACAATGAGCAGTTCTTC
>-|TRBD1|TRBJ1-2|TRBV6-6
CASSPTGEYGYTF
TGTGCCAGCAGCCCGACAGGGGAGTATGGCTACACCTTC
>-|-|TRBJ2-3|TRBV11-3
CASSQVRLTDTQYF
TGTGCCAGCAGTCAAGTGAGGCTTACGGATACGCAGTATTTT
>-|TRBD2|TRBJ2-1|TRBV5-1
CASRAGVVNEQFF
TGCGCCAGCAGGGCGGGAGTAGTCAATGAGCAGTTCTTC
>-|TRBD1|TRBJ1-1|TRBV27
CASSLYPGGDRGPTEAFF
TGTGCCAGCAGTTTATATCCTGGGGGGGACAGGGGGCCCACTGAAGCTTTCTTT
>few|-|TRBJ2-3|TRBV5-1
CASSTGLSGGSTDTQYF
TGCGCCAGCAGCACAGGACTTAGCGGAGGGAGCACAGATACGCAGTATTTT
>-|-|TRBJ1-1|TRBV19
CASSGRQVTTEAFF
TGTGCCAGTAGTGGCCGACAGGTTACCACTGAAGCTTTCTTT
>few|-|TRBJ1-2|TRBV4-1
CASSQEGSGIYGYTF
TGCGCCAGCAGCCAAGAGGGCTCAGGGATTTATGGCTACACCTTC
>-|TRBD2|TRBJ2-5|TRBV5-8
CASGFTGGRAPETQYF
TGTGCCAGCGGCTTTACGGGCGGGAGGGCCCCAGAGACCCAGTACTTC
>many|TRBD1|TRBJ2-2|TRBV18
CASSGQGHDTGELFF
TGTGCCAGCTCGGGACAGGGCCATGACACCGGGGAGCTGTTTTTT
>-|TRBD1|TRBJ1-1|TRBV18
CASSPSPTRDRGTEAFF
TGTGCCAGCTCACCATCGCCCACCCGGGACAGAGGCACTGAAGCTTTCTTT
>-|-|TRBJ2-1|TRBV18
CASSQGQYNEQFF
TGTGCCAGCTCACAAGGACAGTACAATGAGCAGTTCTTC
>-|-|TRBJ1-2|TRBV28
CASRTESIFGYTF
TGTGCCAGCAGGACAGAGTCGATTTTCGGCTACACCTTC
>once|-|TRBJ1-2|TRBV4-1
CASSQARTEYNYGYTF
TGCGCCAGCAGCCAAGCCCGGACAGAATATAACTATGGCTACACCTTC
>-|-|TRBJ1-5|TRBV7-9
CASSLGRYSNQPQHF
TGTGCCAGCAGCTTGGGGAGATATAGCAATCAGCCCCAGCATTTT
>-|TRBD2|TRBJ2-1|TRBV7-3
CASSLTSAGAGDEQFF
TGTGCCAGCAGCTTAACATCAGCGGGAGCAGGCGATGAGCAGTTCTTC
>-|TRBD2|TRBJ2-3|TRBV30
CAWTLLAGPTDTQYF
TGTGCCTGGACCCTACTAGCGGGGCCCACAGATACGCAGTATTTT
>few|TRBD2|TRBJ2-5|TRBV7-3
CASSLGLAGGETQYF
TGTGCCAGCAGCTTGGGACTAGCCGGTGGCGAGACCCAGTACTTC
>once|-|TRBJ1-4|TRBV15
CATSRDQGIAGGNEKLFF
TGTGCCACCAGCAGAGATCAGGGTATCGCGGGGGGTAATGAAAAACTGTTTTTT
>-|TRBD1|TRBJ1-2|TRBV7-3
CASSTRTGNYGYTF
TGTGCCAGCAGCACGCGGACAGGGAACTATGGCTACACCTTC
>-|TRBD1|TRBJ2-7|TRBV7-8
CASSLPGQGTYEQYF
TGTGCCAGCAGCTTACCCGGACAGGGGACCTACGAGCAGTACTTC
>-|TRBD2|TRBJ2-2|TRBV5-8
CASRFRTSGRNTGELFF
TGTGCCAGCAGGTTCAGGACTAGCGGGAGGAACACCGGGGAGCTGTTTTTT
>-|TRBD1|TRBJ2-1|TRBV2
CASYPGTGINEQFF
TGTGCCAGTTATCCTGGGACAGGGATCAATGAGCAGTTCTTC
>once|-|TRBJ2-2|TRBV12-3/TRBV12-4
CASSSQGTGELFF
TGTGCCAGCAGCTCACAGGGAACCGGGGAGCTGTTTTTT
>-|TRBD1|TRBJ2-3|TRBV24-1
CATSGPGQITDTQYF
TGTGCCACCAGTGGCCCGGGACAGATCACAGATACGCAGTATTTT
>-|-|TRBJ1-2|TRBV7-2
CASSFVGLYGYTF
TGTGCCAGCAGCTTTGTCGGACTTTATGGCTACACCTTC